Shown below are 13 T cell receptor beta chains from a single sample sequenced in a study of blood T cell repertoires in COVID-19. The method was immunoSEQ multiplex PCR; TCRdb's version includes in-frame clones alone and lacks a portion of them. The repertoire holds more than 90,000 clones, roughly 71% seen once, with approximately 10% in the top ten. The sequenced sample consisted of peripheral blood. The source of these receptors is a woman older than 75 with acute or convalescent COVID-19.

This clone came up many times. This chain links TRBV7-2 with TRBJ1-2, with D possibly matching TRBD1 (5 bases). V lost 5 bases and J 5 bases, leaving 18 bases between the germline ends. This CDR3 region has 15 residues. Looked up from germline, CDR1 is SGHTA and CDR2 is FQGNSA. CDR3 sequence: CASSQTDTWPYGYTF. DNA of the CDR3: TGTGCCAGCAGCCAAACGGACACCTGGCCTTATGGCTACACCTTC. The variable domain in full, completed from reference TRBV7-2 and TRBJ1-2, reads GAGVSQSPSNKVTEKGKDVELRCDPISGHTALYWYRQSLGQGLEFLIYFQGNSAPDKSGLPSDRFSAERTGGSVSTLTIQRTQQEDSAVYLCASSQTDTWPYGYTFGSGTRLTVV.

The V and J genes are TRBV11-2 and TRBJ2-3; the match to TRBD2 covers 8 bases. In germline, CDR1 is SGHAT, CDR2 FQNNGV. The CDR3 runs 16 residues. With 4 bases clipped from V and 2 bases from J, the junction kept 8 bases outside the gene matches. The CDR3 bases are TGTGCCAGCAGCTCTCAAGGCGGGGGGAACACAGATACGCAGTATTTT. Translating it yields CASSSQGGGNTDTQYF.

The rearrangement joins TRBV29-1 to TRBJ1-5; possible D gene TRBD1, 6 bases. The CDR3 totals 13 residues. The V end lost 4 bases, the J end lost 3 bases, and 10 bases lay between the germline ends. The germline CDR1 and CDR2 sequences are SQVTM and ANQGSEA. CDR3 protein: CSVAGQPNQPQHF. The CDR3, as DNA: TGCAGCGTTGCTGGACAGCCCAATCAGCCCCAGCATTTT. The variable domain in full, completed from reference TRBV29-1 and TRBJ1-5, reads SAVISQKPSRDICQRGTSLTIQCQVDSQVTMMFWYRQQPGQSLTLIATANQGSEATYESGFVIDKFPISRPNLTFSTLTVSNMSPEDSSIYLCSVAGQPNQPQHFGDGTRLSIL.

The chain couples TRBV19 to TRBJ1-5; D possibly corresponds to TRBD1 (5 bases). Per the germline V gene, CDR1 is LNHDA and CDR2 is SQIVND (reference sequence). CDR3 length: 15 residues. V gave up 4 bases and J gave up 2 bases, with 12 bases separating them. The CDR3 nucleotides read TGTGCCAGTAGTAAGGGAGGGGTGGGCAATCAGCCCCAGCATTTT. This sequence encodes CASSKGGVGNQPQHF.

This chain joins TRBV6-5 and TRBJ2-5, with D uncertain. This CDR3 is 11 amino acids long. V lost 5 bases and J lost 4, with 5 bases in between. CDR1 is MNHEY, CDR2 SVGAGI, per germline. The CDR3 is CASSTIETQYF. In nucleotides, the CDR3 is TGTGCCAGCAGTACTATAGAGACCCAGTACTTC.

This chain links TRBV11-2 with TRBJ1-2; a possible D gene is TRBD1 (5 bases). CDR1 SGHAT and CDR2 FQNNGV come from the germline V gene. The CDR3 runs to 17 residues. V dropped 1 base and J dropped 5 bases, with 20 bases sitting between them. CDR3 in DNA: TGTGCCAGCAGCTTAGCCCGTTCTGCCAATGGGGGGTATGGCTACACCTTC. It specifies CASSLARSANGGYGYTF.

The chain links TRBV7-8 to TRBJ2-1; D is perhaps TRBD2 (7 bases). Trimming took 5 bases from V and 9 from J, leaving 20 bases between them. Germline assignment: CDR1 SGHVS and CDR2 FQNEAQ. CDR3 length: 15 residues. DNA for the CDR3: TGTGCCAGCAGCGAGGGCGGGGGCAGGGACGGTGAGCAGTTCTTC. It codes for CASSEGGGRDGEQFF.

V gene TRBV9 combines with J gene TRBJ1-2; tentatively, D is TRBD1 (6 bases). Germline assignment: CDR1 SGDLS and CDR2 YYNGEE. This CDR3 spans 15 amino acids. V lost 6 bases, J lost 5 bases, and 20 bases lay in between. CDR3 residues: CASTPFDRRPYGYTF. The CDR3 DNA sequence: TGTGCCAGCACCCCCTTCGACAGGCGCCCGTATGGCTACACCTTC.

The chain has TRBV19 and TRBJ2-3; 7 nucleotides line up with TRBD1. V shed 6 bases and J 2 bases; nucleotides not matched to a gene: 8. Germline-derived CDR1 and CDR2 are LNHDA and SQIVND (reference sequence). The CDR3 runs to 15 residues. The CDR3 spells CASRKQGWDTDTQYF. The DNA for the CDR3 is TGTGCCAGTAGGAAACAGGGGTGGGACACAGATACGCAGTATTTT.

For the CDR3, the DNA is TGTGCCAGCAGCTCGGGCAACAGGGAATTGAACTATGGCTACACCTTC. Translated, it gives CASSSGNRELNYGYTF. The chain links TRBV7-9 to TRBJ1-2, with a possible D match to TRBD1 (6 bases). Germline V gene sequence: CDR1 SEHNR, CDR2 FQNEAQ (reference sequence). The CDR3 has 16 amino acids. V was clipped by 4 bases and J by 2 bases, with 17 bases between them.

This chain uses TRBV3-1 (or the pseudogene TRBV3-2) with TRBJ2-1; 8 bases align to TRBD1. The V gene end was trimmed by 0 bases and the J gene end by 0 bases; junction bases not matched to a gene: 10. The germline V gene has CDR1 LGHDT and CDR2 YNNKEL (reference sequence). This CDR3 has 19 amino acids. CDR3 in amino acids: CASSQEVTGATYSYNEQFF. The CDR3 bases are TGTGCCAGCAGCCAAGAAGTGACAGGGGCTACCTACTCCTACAATGAGCAGTTCTTC.

The chain carries TRBV27 and TRBJ2-3; D call uncertain. Germline V gene lookup returns CDR1 MNHEY and CDR2 SMNVEV (reference sequence). CDR3 size: 13 residues. V was trimmed by 3 bases and J by 2 bases, leaving 6 bases between them. The CDR3 loop reads CASSFFLTDTQYF. DNA for the CDR3: TGTGCCAGCAGTTTCTTCCTCACAGATACGCAGTATTTT.

V usage is TRBV7-2 and J usage is TRBJ1-2; no firm D call. The CDR3 is made up of 17 amino acids. V was cut by 0 bases and J by 4 bases, with 18 bases left in between. Germline assignment: CDR1 SGHTA and CDR2 FQGNSA. The CDR3: CASSLAMSTKLPYGYTF. The DNA for the CDR3 is TGTGCCAGCAGCTTAGCGATGAGTACTAAGCTACCCTATGGCTACACCTTC.